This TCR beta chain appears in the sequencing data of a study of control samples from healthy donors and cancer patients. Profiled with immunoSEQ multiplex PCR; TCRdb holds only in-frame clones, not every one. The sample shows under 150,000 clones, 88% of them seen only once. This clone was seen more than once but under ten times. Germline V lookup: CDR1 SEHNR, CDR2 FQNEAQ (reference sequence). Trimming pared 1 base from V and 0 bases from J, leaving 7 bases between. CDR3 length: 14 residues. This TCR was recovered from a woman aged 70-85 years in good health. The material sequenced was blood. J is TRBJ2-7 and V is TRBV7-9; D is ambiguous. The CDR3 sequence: CASSLGLSSYEQYF. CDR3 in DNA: TGTGCCAGCAGCTTAGGACTGAGCTCCTACGAGCAGTACTTC.